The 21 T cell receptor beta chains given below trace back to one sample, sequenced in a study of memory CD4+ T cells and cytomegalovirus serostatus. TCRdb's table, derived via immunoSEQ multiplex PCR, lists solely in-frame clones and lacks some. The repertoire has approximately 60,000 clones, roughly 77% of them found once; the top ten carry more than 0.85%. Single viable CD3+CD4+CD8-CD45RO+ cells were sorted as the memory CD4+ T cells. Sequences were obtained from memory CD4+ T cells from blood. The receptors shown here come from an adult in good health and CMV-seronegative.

CDR3 loop: CASRRTGGVNDEQFF. Here the CDR3 DNA reads TGTGCCAGCAGGCGGACAGGGGGCGTCAATGATGAGCAGTTCTTC. This rearrangement joins TRBV2 to TRBJ2-1; 11 bases align to TRBD1. The V gene end was trimmed by 6 bases and the J gene end by 8 bases; junction bases not matched to a gene: 9. The CDR3 runs to 15 residues. CDR1 is SNHLY, CDR2 FYNNEI, per germline.

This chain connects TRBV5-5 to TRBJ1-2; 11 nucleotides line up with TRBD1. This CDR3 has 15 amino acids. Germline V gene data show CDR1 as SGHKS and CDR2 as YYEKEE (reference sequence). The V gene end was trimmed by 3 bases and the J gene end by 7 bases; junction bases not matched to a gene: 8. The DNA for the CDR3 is TGTGCCAGCAGCTCCATTGGGACAGGGGGACGTGGCTACACCTTC. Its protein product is CASSSIGTGGRGYTF.

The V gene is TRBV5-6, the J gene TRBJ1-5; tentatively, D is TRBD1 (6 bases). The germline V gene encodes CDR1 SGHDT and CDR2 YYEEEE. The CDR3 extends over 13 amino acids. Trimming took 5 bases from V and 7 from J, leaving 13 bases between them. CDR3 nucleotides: TGTGCCAGCAGTCATTCTACAGGGCAGCCCCAGCATTTT. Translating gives CASSHSTGQPQHF. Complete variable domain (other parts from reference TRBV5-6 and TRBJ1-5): DAGVTQSPTHLIKTRGQQVTLRCSPKSGHDTVSWYQQALGQGPQFIFQYYEEEERQRGNFPDRFSGHQFPNYSSELNVNALLLGDSALYLCASSHSTGQPQHFGDGTRLSIL.

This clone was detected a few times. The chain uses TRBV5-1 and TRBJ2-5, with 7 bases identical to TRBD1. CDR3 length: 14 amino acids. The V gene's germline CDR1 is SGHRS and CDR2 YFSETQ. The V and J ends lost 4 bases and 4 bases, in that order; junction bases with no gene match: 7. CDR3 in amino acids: CASSTQAGGETQYF. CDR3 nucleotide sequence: TGCGCCAGCAGCACTCAAGCAGGGGGAGAGACCCAGTACTTC.

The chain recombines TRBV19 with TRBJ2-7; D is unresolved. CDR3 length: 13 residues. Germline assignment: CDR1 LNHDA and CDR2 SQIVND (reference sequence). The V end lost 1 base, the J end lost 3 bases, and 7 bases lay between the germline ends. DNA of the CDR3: TGTGCCAGTAGTATAGCCAAAAACTACGAGCAGTACTTC. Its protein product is CASSIAKNYEQYF.

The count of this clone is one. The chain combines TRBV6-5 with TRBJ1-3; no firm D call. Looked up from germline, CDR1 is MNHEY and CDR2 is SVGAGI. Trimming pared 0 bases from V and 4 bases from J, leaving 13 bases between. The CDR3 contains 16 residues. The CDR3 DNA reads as TGTGCCAGCAGTTACTCCGAGGGCCACAGCGGAAACACCATATATTTT. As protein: CASSYSEGHSGNTIYF.

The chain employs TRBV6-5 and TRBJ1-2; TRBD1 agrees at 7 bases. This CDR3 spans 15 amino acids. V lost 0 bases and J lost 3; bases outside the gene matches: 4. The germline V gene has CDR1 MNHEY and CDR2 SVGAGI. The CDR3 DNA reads TGTGCCAGCAGTTACTCCTCAGGGGGGGACTATGGCTACACCTTC. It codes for CASSYSSGGDYGYTF.

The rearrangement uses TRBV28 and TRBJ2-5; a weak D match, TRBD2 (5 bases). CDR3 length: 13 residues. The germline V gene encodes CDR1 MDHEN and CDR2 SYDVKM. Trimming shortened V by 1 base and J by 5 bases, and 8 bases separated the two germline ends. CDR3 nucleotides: TGTGCCAGCAGTTTATTTAGCGTGGAGACCCAGTACTTC. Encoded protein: CASSLFSVETQYF.

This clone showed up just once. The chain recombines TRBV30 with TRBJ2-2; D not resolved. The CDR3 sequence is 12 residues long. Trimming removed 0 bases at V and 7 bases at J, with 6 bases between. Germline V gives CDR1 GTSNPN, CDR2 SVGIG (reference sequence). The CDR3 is CAWSVQGGELFF. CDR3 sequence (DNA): TGTGCCTGGAGTGTACAAGGCGGGGAGCTGTTTTTT.

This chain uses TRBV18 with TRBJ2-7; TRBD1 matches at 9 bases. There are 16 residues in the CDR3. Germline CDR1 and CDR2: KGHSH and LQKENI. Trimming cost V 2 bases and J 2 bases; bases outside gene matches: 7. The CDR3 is CASSPYGGTGTYEQYF. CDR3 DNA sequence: TGTGCCAGCTCACCATACGGCGGGACAGGGACCTACGAGCAGTACTTC.

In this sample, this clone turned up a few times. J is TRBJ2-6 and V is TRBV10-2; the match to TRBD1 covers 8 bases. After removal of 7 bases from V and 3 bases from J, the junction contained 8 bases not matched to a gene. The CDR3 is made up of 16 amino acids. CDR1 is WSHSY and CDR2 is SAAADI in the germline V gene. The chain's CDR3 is CASTGQGGGGANVLTF. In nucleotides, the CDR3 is TGCGCCAGCACCGGACAGGGAGGAGGTGGGGCCAACGTCCTGACTTTC.

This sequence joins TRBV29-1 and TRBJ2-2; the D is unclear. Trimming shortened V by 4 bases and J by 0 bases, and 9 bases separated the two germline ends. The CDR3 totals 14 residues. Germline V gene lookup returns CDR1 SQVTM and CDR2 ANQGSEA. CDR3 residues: CSVGWQANTGELFF. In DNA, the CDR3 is TGCAGCGTTGGATGGCAGGCGAACACCGGGGAGCTGTTTTTT.

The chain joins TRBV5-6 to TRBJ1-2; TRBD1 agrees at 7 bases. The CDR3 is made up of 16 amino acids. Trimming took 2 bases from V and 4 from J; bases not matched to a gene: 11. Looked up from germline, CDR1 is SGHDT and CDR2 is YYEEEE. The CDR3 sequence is CASSFNIKQGSYGYTF. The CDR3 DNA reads TGTGCCAGCAGCTTTAATATAAAACAGGGGTCCTATGGCTACACCTTC.

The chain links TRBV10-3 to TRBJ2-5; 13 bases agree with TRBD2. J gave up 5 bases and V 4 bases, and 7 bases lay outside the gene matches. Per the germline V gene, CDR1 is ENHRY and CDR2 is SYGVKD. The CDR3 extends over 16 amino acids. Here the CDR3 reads CAISGSGLAGRETQYF. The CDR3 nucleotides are TGTGCCATCAGTGGGTCGGGACTAGCGGGACGGGAGACCCAGTACTTC.

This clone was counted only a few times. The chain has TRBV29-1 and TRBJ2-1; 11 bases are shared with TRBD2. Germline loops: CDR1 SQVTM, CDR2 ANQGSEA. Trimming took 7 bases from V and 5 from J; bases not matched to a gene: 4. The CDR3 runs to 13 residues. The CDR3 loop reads CSAGTSGHNEQFF. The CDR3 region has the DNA TGCAGCGCCGGGACTAGCGGCCACAATGAGCAGTTCTTC.

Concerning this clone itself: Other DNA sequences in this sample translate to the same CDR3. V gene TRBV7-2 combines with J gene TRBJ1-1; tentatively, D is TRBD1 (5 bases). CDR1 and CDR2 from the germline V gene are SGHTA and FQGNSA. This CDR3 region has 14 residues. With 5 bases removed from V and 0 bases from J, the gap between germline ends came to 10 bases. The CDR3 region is CASSPGTLNTEAFF. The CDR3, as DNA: TGTGCCAGCAGCCCCGGGACGTTGAACACTGAAGCTTTCTTT. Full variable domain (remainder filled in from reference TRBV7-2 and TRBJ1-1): GAGVSQSPSNKVTEKGKDVELRCDPISGHTALYWYRQSLGQGLEFLIYFQGNSAPDKSGLPSDRFSAERTGGSVSTLTIQRTQQEDSAVYLCASSPGTLNTEAFFGQGTRLTVV.

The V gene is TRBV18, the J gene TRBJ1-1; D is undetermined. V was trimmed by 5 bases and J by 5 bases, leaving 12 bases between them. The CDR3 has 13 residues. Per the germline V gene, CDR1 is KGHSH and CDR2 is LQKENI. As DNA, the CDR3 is TGTGCCAGCTCATCGATGGATCTTACTGAAGCTTTCTTT. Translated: CASSSMDLTEAFF.

The CDR3 here is CASSHLAGVVSYEQYF. CDR3 in DNA: TGTGCCAGCAGCCATCTAGCGGGAGTCGTCTCCTACGAGCAGTACTTC. The chain uses TRBV11-2 and TRBJ2-7, with TRBD2 matching 10 bases. The CDR3 consists of 16 residues. J gave up 0 bases and V 5 bases, and 7 bases lay outside the gene matches. Germline CDR1 SGHAT, CDR2 FQNNGV.

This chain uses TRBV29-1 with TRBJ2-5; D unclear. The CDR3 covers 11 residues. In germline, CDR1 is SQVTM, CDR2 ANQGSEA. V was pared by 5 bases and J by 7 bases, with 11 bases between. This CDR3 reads CSVWWQVTQYF. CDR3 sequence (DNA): TGCAGCGTTTGGTGGCAGGTGACCCAGTACTTC.

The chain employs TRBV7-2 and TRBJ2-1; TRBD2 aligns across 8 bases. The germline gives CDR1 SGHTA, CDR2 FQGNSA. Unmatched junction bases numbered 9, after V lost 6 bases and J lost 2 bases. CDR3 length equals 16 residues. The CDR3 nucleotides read TGTGCCAGCAGACCCCCCGGGAGGGGGGCCTACAATGAGCAGTTCTTC. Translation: CASRPPGRGAYNEQFF.

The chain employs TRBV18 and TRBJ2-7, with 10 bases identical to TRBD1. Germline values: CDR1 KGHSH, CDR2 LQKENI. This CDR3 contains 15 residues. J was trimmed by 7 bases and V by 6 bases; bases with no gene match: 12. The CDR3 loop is CASSLRTGGTEEQYF. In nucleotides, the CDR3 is TGTGCCAGCTCTCTAAGGACAGGGGGGACGGAGGAGCAGTACTTC.